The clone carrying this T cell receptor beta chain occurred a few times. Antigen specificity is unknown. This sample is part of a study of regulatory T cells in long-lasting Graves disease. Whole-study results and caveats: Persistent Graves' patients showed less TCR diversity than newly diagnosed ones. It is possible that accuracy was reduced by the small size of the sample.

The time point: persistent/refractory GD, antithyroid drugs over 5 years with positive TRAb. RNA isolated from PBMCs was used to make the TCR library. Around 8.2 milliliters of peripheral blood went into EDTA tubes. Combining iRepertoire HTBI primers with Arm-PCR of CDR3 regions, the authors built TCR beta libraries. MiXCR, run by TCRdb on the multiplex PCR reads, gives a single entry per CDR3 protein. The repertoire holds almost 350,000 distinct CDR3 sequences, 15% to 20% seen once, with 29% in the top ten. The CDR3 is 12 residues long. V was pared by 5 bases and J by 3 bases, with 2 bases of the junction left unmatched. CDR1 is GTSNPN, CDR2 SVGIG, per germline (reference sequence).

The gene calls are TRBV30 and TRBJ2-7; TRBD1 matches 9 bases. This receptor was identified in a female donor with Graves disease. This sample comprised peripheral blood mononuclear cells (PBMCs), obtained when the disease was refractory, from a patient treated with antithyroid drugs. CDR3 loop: CAWAGQGYEQYF. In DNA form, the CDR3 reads TGTGCCTGGGCGGGACAGGGCTACGAGCAGTACTTC. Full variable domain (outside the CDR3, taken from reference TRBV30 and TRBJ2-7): SQTIHQWPATLVQPVGSPLSLECTVEGTSNPNLYWYRQAAGRGLQLLFYSVGIGQISSEVPQNLSASRPQDRQFILSSKKLLLSDSGFYLCAWAGQGYEQYFGPGTRLTVT.